These 27 T cell receptor beta chains were sequenced from one sample in a study of monozygotic twins with cystic fibrosis. Sequencing was performed with immunoSEQ multiplex PCR; in TCRdb, only in-frame clones are kept and a portion is missing. The data hold approximately 34,000 clones, with 75% to 90% observed a single time. The sample taken for sequencing was blood. The receptors were gathered from a girl aged 2 to 10 with cystic fibrosis.

This chain uses TRBV6-5 with TRBJ1-2; D is possibly TRBD1 (5 bases). Trimming took off 5 bases at V and 4 bases at J, with 11 bases between the two ends. This CDR3 has 13 residues. Germline V gene sequence: CDR1 MNHEY, CDR2 SVGAGI. This CDR3 reads CASSLTGGYGYTF. CDR3 nucleotide sequence: TGTGCCAGCAGTCTCACAGGAGGCTATGGCTACACCTTC.

The CDR3 DNA follows: TGTGCCAGCAGTGAGGAGGGGGCCCCGGGGCAGCCCCAGCATTTT. Its protein product is CASSEEGAPGQPQHF. The rearrangement links TRBV6-4 to TRBJ1-5, with TRBD1 matching 7 bases. The CDR3 runs 15 residues. The ends lost 3 bases at V and 7 bases at J; junction bases unmatched: 9. The V gene's germline CDR1 is MRHNA and CDR2 SNTAGT.

The chain uses TRBV4-3 and TRBJ2-5; the D is unclear. The CDR3 runs to 13 residues. V dropped 1 base and J dropped 1 base, with 4 bases sitting between them. Germline V CDR1 and CDR2: LGHNA, YSLEER. The CDR3 region has the DNA TGCGCCAGCAGCCAAGGCTTCCAAGAGACCCAGTACTTC. Amino acids: CASSQGFQETQYF.

This rearrangement joins TRBV15 to TRBJ2-3, with D perhaps matching TRBD1 (7 bases). Germline V gives CDR1 LNHNV, CDR2 YYDKDF (reference sequence). The CDR3 sequence is 13 residues long. V was trimmed by 6 bases and J by 15 bases, leaving 22 bases between them. The CDR3, as DNA: TGTGCCACCAGGGTAGGTGGAGGGGGCCCCCTATATTTT. Amino acid sequence: CATRVGGGGPLYF.

This chain links TRBV5-6 with TRBJ2-7; TRBD1 matches 7 bases. The CDR3 has 14 amino acids. The V and J ends lost 3 bases and 9 bases, in that order; junction bases with no gene match: 12. CDR1 and CDR2 (germline): SGHDT, YYEEEE. The CDR3 DNA reads TGTGCCAGCAGCTCTACAGGGGCCCCTACGAGGCAGTACTTC. Translating it yields CASSSTGAPTRQYF.

The chain employs TRBV19 and TRBJ2-3, with TRBD2 as a possible D gene (5 bases). CDR3 length: 17 amino acids. The germline CDR1 and CDR2 sequences are LNHDA and SQIVND (reference sequence). Trimming shortened V by 1 base and J by 2 bases, and 16 bases separated the two germline ends. CDR3 bases: TGTGCCAGTAGTATAGGCCGCGGAGGCTCCTACACAGATACGCAGTATTTT. Translating gives CASSIGRGGSYTDTQYF.

This chain uses TRBV2 with TRBJ2-1; D remains unclear. Germline-derived CDR1 and CDR2 are SNHLY and FYNNEI. The V and J ends lost 7 bases and 3 bases respectively, with 4 bases between them. This CDR3 contains 11 residues. The CDR3 here is CASKDYNEQFF. In DNA form, the CDR3 reads TGTGCCAGCAAGGACTACAATGAGCAGTTCTTC. The entire variable domain, with the rest obtained from reference TRBV2 and TRBJ2-1, is as follows: EPEVTQTPSHQVTQMGQEVILRCVPISNHLYFYWYRQILGQKVEFLVSFYNNEISEKSEIFDDQFSVERPDGSNFTLKIRSTKLEDSAMYFCASKDYNEQFFGPGTRLTVL.

The V call is TRBV4-2, the J call TRBJ2-7, with 10 bases that match TRBD2. Looked up from germline, CDR1 is LGHNA and CDR2 is YNFKEQ. The CDR3 loop spans 18 amino acids. Trimming at V came to 1 base and at J to 3 bases, leaving 12 bases not matched to a gene. The CDR3: CASSQGGGSGGPNYEQYF. The CDR3 nucleotides read TGTGCCAGCAGCCAAGGAGGAGGTAGCGGGGGGCCTAACTACGAGCAGTACTTC.

The V gene is TRBV6-5, the J gene TRBJ2-1; no definite D call. The germline V gene has CDR1 MNHEY and CDR2 SVGAGI. Between the trimmed V and J ends, which lost 0 bases and 0 bases, there was a span of 9 bases. The CDR3 loop spans 16 amino acids. The chain's CDR3 is CASSYSIESSYNEQFF. The CDR3 bases are TGTGCCAGCAGTTACTCGATTGAGAGCTCCTACAATGAGCAGTTCTTC.

This sequence joins TRBV11-2 and TRBJ2-7; the D call may be TRBD1 or TRBD2 (6 bases each). The CDR3 is 13 residues long. The germline V gene has CDR1 SGHAT and CDR2 FQNNGV. V lost 1 base to trimming and J lost 13 bases, with 17 bases between them. The CDR3 DNA reads as TGTGCCAGCAGCTTAGTGGTGGGGGGCCGCCGATACTTC. Its translation: CASSLVVGGRRYF.

V usage is TRBV9 and J usage is TRBJ2-5; D is possibly TRBD1 or TRBD2 (6 bases each). Germline V gives CDR1 SGDLS, CDR2 YYNGEE. The V and J ends lost 0 bases and 1 base respectively, with 10 bases between them. This CDR3 is built from 15 residues. The DNA of the CDR3 is TGTGCCAGCAGCGTAGATGGGGGGCTCCAAGAGACCCAGTACTTC. Translating gives CASSVDGGLQETQYF.

The chain recombines TRBV13 with TRBJ2-1; 8 bases map to TRBD2. CDR3 size: 17 residues. J lost 10 bases, V lost 1 base, and 15 bases had no gene match. The germline gives CDR1 PRHDT, CDR2 FYEKMQ (reference sequence). CDR3: CASSLVRGGLPPYEQFF. The CDR3 DNA sequence: TGTGCCAGCAGCTTAGTACGGGGGGGCCTTCCCCCGTACGAGCAGTTCTTC.

CDR3 DNA sequence: TGCGCCAGCAGCCATAATAATTCACCCCTCCACTTT. As protein: CASSHNNSPLHF. The gene calls are TRBV4-1 and TRBJ1-6; D is unclear. The germline V and J ends were trimmed by 3 bases and 5 bases, with 2 bases remaining between them. The CDR3 runs 12 residues. Germline-derived CDR1 and CDR2 are MGHRA and YSYEKL.

The rearrangement joins TRBV4-1 to TRBJ1-3, with 7 bases lining up with TRBD1. CDR1 and CDR2 from the germline V gene are MGHRA and YSYEKL. This CDR3 has 14 amino acids. V trimming: 3 bases; J trimming: 3 bases; junction bases outside the gene matches: 2. In DNA form, the CDR3 reads TGCGCCAGCAGCCATGGGGACAGTGGAAACACCATATATTTT. This translates into CASSHGDSGNTIYF.

The DNA for the CDR3 is TGTGCCAGCAGGAAATCTCGACTAGCCAAAAACATTCAGTACTTC. It translates to CASRKSRLAKNIQYF. The chain recombines TRBV6-5 with TRBJ2-4; D gene unclear. V lost 6 bases, J lost 0 bases, and 12 bases lay in between. The germline CDR1 and CDR2 sequences are MNHEY and SVGAGI. This CDR3 is 15 amino acids long.

This sequence joins TRBV7-2 and TRBJ2-2; D is perhaps TRBD2 (6 bases). CDR3 length equals 15 residues. V lost 4 bases to trimming and J lost 5 bases, with 14 bases between them. Germline V gene lookup returns CDR1 SGHTA and CDR2 FQGNSA. This chain's CDR3 is CASSSFGLATGELFF. CDR3 DNA: TGTGCCAGCAGCTCCTTTGGGCTAGCGACCGGGGAGCTGTTTTTT.

The chain is built from TRBV15 and TRBJ1-1, with D maybe TRBD1 (5 bases). Per germline, CDR1 LNHNV and CDR2 YYDKDF (reference sequence). The CDR3 runs 13 residues. The V and J ends lost 0 bases and 8 bases respectively, with 10 bases between them. CDR3 sequence reads: CATSRDNKGEAFF. The CDR3 DNA is TGTGCCACCAGCAGAGATAATAAGGGGGAAGCTTTCTTT.

The rearrangement joins TRBV29-1 to TRBJ1-5, with 8 bases fitting TRBD1. The CDR3 is 13 residues long. V trimming: 7 bases; J trimming: 1 base; junction bases outside the gene matches: 3. Germline CDR1 SQVTM, CDR2 ANQGSEA. CDR3 region: CSATGGSNQPQHF. The DNA for the CDR3 is TGCAGCGCTACAGGGGGGAGCAATCAGCCCCAGCATTTT.

The chain carries TRBV5-1 and TRBJ2-1; 11 positions agree with TRBD2. The CDR3 has 16 residues. The germline V gene has CDR1 SGHRS and CDR2 YFSETQ. V gave up 0 bases and J gave up 1 base; unmatched junction bases: 0. The CDR3 DNA is TGCGCCAGCAGCTTGGGACTAGCGGGGTCCTACAATGAGCAGTTCTTC. Amino acid sequence: CASSLGLAGSYNEQFF.

The gene calls are TRBV5-1 and TRBJ2-3, with a weak D call TRBD2 (5 bases). Germline V gene sequence: CDR1 SGHRS, CDR2 YFSETQ. This CDR3 comprises 13 residues. V was pared by 1 base and J by 4 bases, with 7 bases between. The CDR3 is CASSLFGADTQYF. In DNA form, the CDR3 reads TGCGCCAGCAGCTTGTTCGGGGCAGATACGCAGTATTTT.

The J gene is TRBJ2-1, the V gene TRBV9; D tentatively fits TRBD1 or TRBD2 (5 bases each). Germline V gene sequence: CDR1 SGDLS, CDR2 YYNGEE. The CDR3 has 16 residues. V was cut by 3 bases and J by 7 bases, with 20 bases left in between. CDR3 sequence reads: CASSASTRDATNEQFF. CDR3 DNA sequence: TGTGCCAGCAGCGCTTCAACTAGGGACGCCACAAATGAGCAGTTCTTC.

This clone was counted once. The V and J genes are TRBV7-6 and TRBJ2-7; possibly TRBD2 for D (6 bases). The germline V gene has CDR1 SGHVS and CDR2 FNYEAQ. V was trimmed by 4 bases and J by 0 bases, leaving 10 bases between them. This CDR3 spans 14 amino acids. The CDR3 DNA reads TGTGCCAGCAGCTACCGGGACTCCTCCTACGAGCAGTACTTC. This encodes CASSYRDSSYEQYF.

The chain carries TRBV30 and TRBJ1-2, with D uncertain. This CDR3 spans 11 amino acids. CDR1 and CDR2 from the germline V gene are GTSNPN and SVGIG (reference sequence). Trimming took off 2 bases at V and 6 bases at J, with 7 bases between the two ends. In DNA, the CDR3 is TGTGCCTGGAGTTGGGTTGATGGCTACACCTTC. Translating it yields CAWSWVDGYTF.

This chain joins TRBV6-5 and TRBJ1-2; D not resolved. CDR1 is MNHEY, CDR2 SVGAGI, per germline. Trimming removed 0 bases at V and 12 bases at J, with 8 bases between. The CDR3 covers 11 residues. DNA for the CDR3: TGTGCCAGCAGTTACTCGATTGTGCACACCTTC. This encodes CASSYSIVHTF.

The V gene is TRBV5-8, the J gene TRBJ2-5; 8 bases are a match to TRBD1. The germline V gene has CDR1 SGHTS and CDR2 YDEGEE. The ends lost 3 bases at V and 4 bases at J; junction bases unmatched: 11. CDR3 length: 16 amino acids. The CDR3 coding sequence is TGTGCCAGCAGCTATGGACAGGGTGAGATAAGAGAGACCCAGTACTTC. It yields the protein CASSYGQGEIRETQYF.

This rearrangement joins TRBV4-1 to TRBJ1-2, with D possibly TRBD1 on 6 matching bases. The germline V gene encodes CDR1 MGHRA and CDR2 YSYEKL. V shed 1 base and J shed 6 bases, with 12 bases lying between them. CDR3 length: 14 residues. CDR3 loop: CASSQVRGLDGYTF. In DNA, the CDR3 is TGCGCCAGCAGCCAAGTACGGGGGCTTGATGGCTACACCTTC.

V gene TRBV14 combines with J gene TRBJ2-2, with TRBD2 matching 8 bases. Per germline, CDR1 SGHDN and CDR2 FVKESK. This CDR3 region has 17 residues. V dropped 4 bases and J dropped 3; count of bases not matched to a gene: 10. The CDR3 region is CASSPRGAKSDTGELFF. Written as DNA, the CDR3 is TGTGCCAGCAGCCCGCGGGGGGCGAAGTCTGACACCGGGGAGCTGTTTTTT. The full variable domain, rest sourced from reference TRBV14 and TRBJ2-2, is EAGVTQFPSHSVIEKGQTVTLRCDPISGHDNLYWYRRVMGKEIKFLLHFVKESKQDESGMPNNRFLAERTGGTYSTLKVQPAELEDSGVYFCASSPRGAKSDTGELFFGEGSRLTVL.